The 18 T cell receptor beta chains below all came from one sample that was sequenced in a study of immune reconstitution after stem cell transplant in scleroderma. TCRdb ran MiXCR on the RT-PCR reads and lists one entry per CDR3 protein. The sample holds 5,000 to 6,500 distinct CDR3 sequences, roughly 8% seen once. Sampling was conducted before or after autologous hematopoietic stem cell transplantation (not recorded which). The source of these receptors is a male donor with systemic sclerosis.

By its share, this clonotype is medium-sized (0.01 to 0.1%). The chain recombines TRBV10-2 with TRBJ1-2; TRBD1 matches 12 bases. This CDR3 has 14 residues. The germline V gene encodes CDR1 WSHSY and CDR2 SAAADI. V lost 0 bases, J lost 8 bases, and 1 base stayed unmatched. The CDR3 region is CASSESGTGGGYTF. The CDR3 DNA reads TGCGCCAGCAGTGAGTCGGGGACAGGGGGCGGCTACACCTTC.

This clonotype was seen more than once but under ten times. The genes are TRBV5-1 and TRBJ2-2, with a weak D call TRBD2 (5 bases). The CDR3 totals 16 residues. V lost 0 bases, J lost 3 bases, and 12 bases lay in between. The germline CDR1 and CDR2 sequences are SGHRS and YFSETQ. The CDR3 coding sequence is TGCGCCAGCAGCTTGGCCGACTACACTTACACCGGGGAGCTGTTTTTT. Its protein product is CASSLADYTYTGELFF.

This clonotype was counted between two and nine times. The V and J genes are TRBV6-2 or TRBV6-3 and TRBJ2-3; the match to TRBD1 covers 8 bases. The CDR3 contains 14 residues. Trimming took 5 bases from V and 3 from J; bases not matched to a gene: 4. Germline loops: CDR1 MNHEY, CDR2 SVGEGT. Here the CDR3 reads CASSTTGETDTQYF. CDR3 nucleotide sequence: TGTGCCAGCAGTACGACAGGGGAAACAGATACGCAGTATTTT.

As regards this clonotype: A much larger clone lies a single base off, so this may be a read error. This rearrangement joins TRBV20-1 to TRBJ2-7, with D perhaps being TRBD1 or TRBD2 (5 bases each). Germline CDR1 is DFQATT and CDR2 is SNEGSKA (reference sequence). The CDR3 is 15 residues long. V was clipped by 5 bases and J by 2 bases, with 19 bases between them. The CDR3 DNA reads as TGCAGTGCTCGGGTGTGGGGACGGAGCCCCTACGAGCAGTACTTC. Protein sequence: CSARVWGRSPYEQYF.

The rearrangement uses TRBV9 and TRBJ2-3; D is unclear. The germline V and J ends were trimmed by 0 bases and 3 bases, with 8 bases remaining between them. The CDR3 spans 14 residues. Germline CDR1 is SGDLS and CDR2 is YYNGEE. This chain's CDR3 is CASSVGMMTDTQYF. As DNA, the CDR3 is TGTGCCAGCAGCGTAGGAATGATGACAGATACGCAGTATTTT.

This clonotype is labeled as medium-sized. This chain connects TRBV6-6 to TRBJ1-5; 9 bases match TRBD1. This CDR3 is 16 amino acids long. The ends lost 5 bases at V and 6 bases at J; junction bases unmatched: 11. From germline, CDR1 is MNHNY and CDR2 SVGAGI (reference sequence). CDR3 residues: CASSTQGAGVSQPQHF. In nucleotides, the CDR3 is TGTGCCAGCAGTACACAGGGGGCAGGGGTAAGTCAGCCCCAGCATTTT.

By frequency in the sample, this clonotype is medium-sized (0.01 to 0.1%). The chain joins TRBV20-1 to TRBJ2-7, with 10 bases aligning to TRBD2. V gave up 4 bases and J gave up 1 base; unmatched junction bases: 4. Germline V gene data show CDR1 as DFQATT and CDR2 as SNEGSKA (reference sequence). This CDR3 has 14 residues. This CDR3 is CSAIRTSGSYEQYF. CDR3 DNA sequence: TGCAGTGCTATCAGGACTAGCGGATCCTACGAGCAGTACTTC.

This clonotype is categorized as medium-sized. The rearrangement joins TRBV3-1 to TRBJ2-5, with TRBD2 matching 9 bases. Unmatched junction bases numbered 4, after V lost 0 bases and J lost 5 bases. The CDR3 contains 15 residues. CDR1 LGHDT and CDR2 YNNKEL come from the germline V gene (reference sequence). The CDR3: CASSQDPSGRETQYF. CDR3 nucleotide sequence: TGTGCCAGCAGCCAAGATCCAAGCGGGAGGGAGACCCAGTACTTC.

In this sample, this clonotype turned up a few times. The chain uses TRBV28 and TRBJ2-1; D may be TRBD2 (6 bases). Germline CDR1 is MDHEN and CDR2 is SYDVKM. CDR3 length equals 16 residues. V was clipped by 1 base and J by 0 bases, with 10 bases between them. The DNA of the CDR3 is TGTGCCAGCAGTTTATCAACGGGAGACTCCTACAATGAGCAGTTCTTC. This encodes CASSLSTGDSYNEQFF.

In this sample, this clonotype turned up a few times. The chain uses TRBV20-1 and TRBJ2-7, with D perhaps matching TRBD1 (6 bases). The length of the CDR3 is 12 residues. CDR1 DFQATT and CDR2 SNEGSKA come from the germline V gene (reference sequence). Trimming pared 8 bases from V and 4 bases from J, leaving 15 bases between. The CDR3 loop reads CSTRTQGYEQYF. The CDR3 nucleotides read TGCAGTACCCGGACCCAGGGGTACGAGCAGTACTTC.

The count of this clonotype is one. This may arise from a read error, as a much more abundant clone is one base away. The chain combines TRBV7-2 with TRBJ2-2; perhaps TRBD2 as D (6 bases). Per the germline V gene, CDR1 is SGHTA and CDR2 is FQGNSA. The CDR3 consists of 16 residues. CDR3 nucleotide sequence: TGTGCCAGCAGCCTAGGTCGGGGGTTGCGCACCAGGGAGCTGTTTTTT. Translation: CASSLGRGLRTRELFF.

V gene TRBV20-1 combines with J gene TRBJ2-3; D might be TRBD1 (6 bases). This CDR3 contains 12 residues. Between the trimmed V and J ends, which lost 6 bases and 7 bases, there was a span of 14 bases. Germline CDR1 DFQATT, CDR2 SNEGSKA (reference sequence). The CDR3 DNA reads TGCAGTGCCCTTTGGACAGTTAATACGCAGTATTTT. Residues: CSALWTVNTQYF.

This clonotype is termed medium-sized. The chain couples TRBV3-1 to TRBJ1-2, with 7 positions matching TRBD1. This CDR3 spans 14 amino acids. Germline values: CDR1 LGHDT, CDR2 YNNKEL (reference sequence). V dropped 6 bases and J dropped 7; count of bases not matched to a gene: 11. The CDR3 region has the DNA TGTGCCAGCAGGTCGATGGACAGGTCGATTGGCTACACCTTC. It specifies CASRSMDRSIGYTF.

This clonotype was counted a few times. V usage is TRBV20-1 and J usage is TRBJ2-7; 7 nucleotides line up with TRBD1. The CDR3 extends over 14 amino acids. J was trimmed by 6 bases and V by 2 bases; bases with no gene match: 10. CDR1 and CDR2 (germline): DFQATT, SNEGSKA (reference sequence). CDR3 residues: CSARFNRGGVEQYF. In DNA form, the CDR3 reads TGCAGTGCTAGATTTAACAGGGGTGGGGTCGAGCAGTACTTC.

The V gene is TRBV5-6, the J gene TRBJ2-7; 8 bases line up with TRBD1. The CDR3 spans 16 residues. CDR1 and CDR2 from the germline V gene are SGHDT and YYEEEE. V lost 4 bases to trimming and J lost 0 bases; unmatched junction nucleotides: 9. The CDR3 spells CASSLIQGVYSYEQYF. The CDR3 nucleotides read TGTGCCAGCAGCCTGATACAGGGGGTCTACTCCTACGAGCAGTACTTC.

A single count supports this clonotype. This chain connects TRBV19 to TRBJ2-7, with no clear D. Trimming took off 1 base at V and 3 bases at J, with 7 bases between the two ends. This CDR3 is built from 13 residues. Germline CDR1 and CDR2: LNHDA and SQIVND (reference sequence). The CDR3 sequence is CASSIADGYEQYF. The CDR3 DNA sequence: TGTGCCAGTAGTATAGCGGACGGCTACGAGCAGTACTTC.

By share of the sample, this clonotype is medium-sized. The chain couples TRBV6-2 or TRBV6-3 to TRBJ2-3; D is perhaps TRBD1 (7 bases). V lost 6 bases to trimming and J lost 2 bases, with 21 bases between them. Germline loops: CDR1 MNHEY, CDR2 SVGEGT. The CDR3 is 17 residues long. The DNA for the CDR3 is TGTGCCAGCAGGTCGAATTGGAGGGGGCCGTCCACAGATACGCAGTATTTT. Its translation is CASRSNWRGPSTDTQYF.

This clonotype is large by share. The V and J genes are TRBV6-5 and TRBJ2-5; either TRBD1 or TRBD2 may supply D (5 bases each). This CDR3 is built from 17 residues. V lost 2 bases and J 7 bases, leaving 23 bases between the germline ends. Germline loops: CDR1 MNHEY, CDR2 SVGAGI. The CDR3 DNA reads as TGTGCCAGCAGTTACCAGCCACCGGGACCCCTAAGTGGGACCCAGTACTTC. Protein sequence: CASSYQPPGPLSGTQYF.